One and the same sample provided the 4 T cell receptor beta chains below, sequenced in a study of blood T cells in healthy people across ages. The second PCR ran about 6 to 11 cycles with a sample-barcoded 5' primer and J-beta primers. TCRdb called the 5' RACE reads again in MiXCR, with one record for every CDR3 protein. The sample lists some 560,000 distinct CDR3 sequences; around a quarter were seen once. A further study also used this sample, focusing on T cells of mothers and their children.

Sequenced sample: blood. These receptor sequences come from a boy aged 2 to 10 in good health.

The genes are TRBV11-2 and TRBJ2-5; a possible D gene is TRBD2 (6 bases). The J call may be mistaken, given a closer DNA end match to TRBJ2-1. Germline loops: CDR1 SGHAT, CDR2 FQNNGV. The CDR3 has 13 residues. This CDR3 is CASSLATSHEQFF. CDR3 DNA sequence: TGTGCCAGCAGCTTAGCCACTAGCCATGAGCAGTTCTTC.

This chain connects TRBV3-1 to TRBJ2-5, with D maybe TRBD2 (5 bases). The V gene lost 2 bases and the J gene lost 3 bases, with 13 bases spanning the gap. This CDR3 is 15 amino acids long. Germline-derived CDR1 and CDR2 are LGHDT and YNNKEL (reference sequence). CDR3 DNA sequence: TGTGCCAGCAGCCAAAACGGACTTCCTAAAGAGACCCAGTACTTC. Translated: CASSQNGLPKETQYF.

At least ten counts were recorded for this clonotype. V gene TRBV21-1 combines with J gene TRBJ2-1; the listed D gene, TRBD2, was not tested against the DNA. TRBV21-1 is termed a pseudogene. CDR3 size: 21 residues. CDR3 DNA: TGTGCCAGCAGCAATAGGACAGGGACTAGCGGGAGGCCTTACTCCTACAATGAGCAGTTCTTC. It is translated as CASSNRTGTSGRPYSYNEQFF.

This clonotype showed up just a few times. The chain combines TRBV27 with TRBJ1-2, with unresolved D. Germline CDR1 reads MNHEY; CDR2 reads SMNVEV (reference sequence). The CDR3 is 16 amino acids. V dropped 0 bases and J dropped 1 base, with 12 bases sitting between them. CDR3 residues: CASSLSGGSRNYGYTF. CDR3 coding DNA: TGTGCCAGCAGTTTATCAGGTGGCAGTCGTAACTATGGCTACACCTTC.